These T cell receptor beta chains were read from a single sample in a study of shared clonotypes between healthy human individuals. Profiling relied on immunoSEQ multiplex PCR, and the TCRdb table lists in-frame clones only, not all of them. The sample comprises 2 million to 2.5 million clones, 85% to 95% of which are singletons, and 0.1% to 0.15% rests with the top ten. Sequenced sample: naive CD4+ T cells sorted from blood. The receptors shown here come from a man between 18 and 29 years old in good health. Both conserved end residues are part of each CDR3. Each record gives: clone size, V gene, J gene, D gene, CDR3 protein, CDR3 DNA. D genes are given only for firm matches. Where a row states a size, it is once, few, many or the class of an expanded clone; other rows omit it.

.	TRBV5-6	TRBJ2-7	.	CASSSGLGARYEQYF	TGTGCCAGCAGCTCCGGTTTGGGGGCTCGATACGAGCAGTACTTC
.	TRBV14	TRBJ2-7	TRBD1	CASRKYTGGINYEQYF	TGTGCCAGCAGAAAGTACACAGGGGGAATTAACTACGAGCAGTACTTC
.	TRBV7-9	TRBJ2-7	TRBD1	CASVSKPGQGPYEQYF	TGTGCCAGCGTCTCGAAACCGGGACAGGGACCCTACGAGCAGTACTTC
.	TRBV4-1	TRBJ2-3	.	CASSQRDSLATDTQYF	TGCGCCAGCAGCCAACGGGACTCCTTAGCGACAGATACGCAGTATTTT
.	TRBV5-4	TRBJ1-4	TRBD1	CASSLARGGGSTNEKLFF	TGTGCCAGCAGCTTGGCCAGGGGAGGGGGCTCAACTAATGAAAAACTGTTTTTT
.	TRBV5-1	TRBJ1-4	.	CASSVGAVGEKLFF	TGCGCCAGCAGTGTAGGAGCCGTGGGCGAAAAACTGTTTTTT
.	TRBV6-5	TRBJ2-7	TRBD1	CASSYPTGDSYEQYF	TGTGCCAGCAGTTATCCGACAGGGGACTCCTACGAGCAGTACTTC
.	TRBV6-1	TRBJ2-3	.	CASSEGRAGTDTQYF	TGTGCCAGCAGTGAAGGGAGGGCAGGAACAGATACGCAGTATTTT
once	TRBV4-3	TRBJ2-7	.	CASSQEGGYDEQYF	TGCGCCAGCAGCCAAGAGGGGGGATACGACGAGCAGTACTTC
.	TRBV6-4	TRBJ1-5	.	CASSDQEKGGISNQPQHF	TGTGCCAGCAGTGACCAAGAGAAAGGGGGGATTAGCAATCAGCCCCAGCATTTT
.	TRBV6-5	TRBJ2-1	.	CASGRPSGEQFF	TGTGCCAGCGGCCGGCCCAGCGGGGAGCAGTTCTTC
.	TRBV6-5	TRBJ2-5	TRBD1	CASRPDRAYQETQYF	TGTGCCAGCAGACCAGACAGGGCGTACCAAGAGACCCAGTACTTC
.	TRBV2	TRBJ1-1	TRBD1	CASRSGTVNTEAFF	TGTGCCAGCAGGAGCGGGACAGTGAACACTGAAGCTTTCTTT
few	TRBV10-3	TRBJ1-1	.	CAISVDSKNTEAFF	TGTGCCATCAGTGTTGACAGCAAGAACACTGAAGCTTTCTTT
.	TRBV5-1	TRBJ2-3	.	CASSLAGLPDTQYF	TGCGCCAGCAGCTTGGCTGGGTTACCAGATACGCAGTATTTT
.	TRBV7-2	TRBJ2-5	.	CASSLQRGFETQYF	TGTGCCAGCAGCTTACAGAGGGGGTTTGAGACCCAGTACTTC
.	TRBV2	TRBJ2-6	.	CASSGDGFSGANVLTF	TGTGCCAGCAGTGGCGACGGTTTCTCTGGGGCCAACGTCCTGACTTTC
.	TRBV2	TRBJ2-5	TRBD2	CASGTRGGWETQYF	TGTGCCAGCGGAACTCGGGGGGGCTGGGAGACCCAGTACTTC
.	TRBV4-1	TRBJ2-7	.	CASSQGEEPTYEQYF	TGCGCCAGCAGCCAAGGAGAGGAGCCCACCTACGAGCAGTACTTC
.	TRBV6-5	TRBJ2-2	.	CASRESSAGGELFF	TGTGCCAGCCGTGAGAGTAGCGCCGGCGGGGAGCTGTTTTTT
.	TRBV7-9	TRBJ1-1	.	CASSLGENTEAFF	TGTGCCAGCAGCCTCGGCGAGAACACTGAAGCTTTCTTT
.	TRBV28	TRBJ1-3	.	CASSSNGGSGNTIYF	TGTGCCAGCAGTTCAAATGGGGGGTCTGGAAACACCATATATTTT
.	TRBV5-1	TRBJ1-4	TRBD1	CASSSGTGHEKLFF	TGCGCCAGCAGCTCCGGGACAGGGCATGAAAAACTGTTTTTT
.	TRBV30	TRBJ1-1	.	CAWSGGKLNTEAFF	TGTGCCTGGAGTGGGGGCAAGCTGAACACTGAAGCTTTCTTT
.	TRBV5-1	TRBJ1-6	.	CASSLAGAYNSPLHF	TGCGCCAGCAGCTTGGCAGGGGCCTATAATTCACCCCTCCACTTT
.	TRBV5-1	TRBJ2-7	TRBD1	CASSLSGDRGTYEQYF	TGCGCCAGCAGCTTGTCTGGGGACAGGGGAACCTACGAGCAGTACTTC
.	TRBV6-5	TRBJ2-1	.	CASSDYAYNEQFF	TGTGCCAGCAGCGATTATGCCTACAATGAGCAGTTCTTC
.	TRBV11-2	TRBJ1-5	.	CASSKGGGQPQHF	TGTGCCAGCAGCAAAGGGGGGGGTCAGCCCCAGCATTTT
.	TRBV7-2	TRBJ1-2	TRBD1	CASSLVRGQGYGYTF	TGTGCCAGCAGCCTTGTTCGGGGACAGGGGTATGGCTACACCTTC
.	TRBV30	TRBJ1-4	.	CAWNRAGANEKLFF	TGTGCCTGGAACAGGGCCGGGGCTAATGAAAAACTGTTTTTT
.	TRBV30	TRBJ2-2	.	CAWSVGAATGELFF	TGTGCCTGGAGTGTGGGGGCGGCCACCGGGGAGCTGTTTTTT
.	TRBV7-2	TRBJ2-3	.	CASSVVWSTDTQYF	TGTGCCAGCAGCGTCGTTTGGAGCACAGATACGCAGTATTTT
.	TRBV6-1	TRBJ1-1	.	CASSSQGGTEAFF	TGTGCCAGCAGTTCACAGGGCGGGACTGAAGCTTTCTTT
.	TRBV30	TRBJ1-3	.	CAWSISLRTSGNTIYF	TGTGCCTGGAGTATCAGTTTAAGGACGTCTGGAAACACCATATATTTT
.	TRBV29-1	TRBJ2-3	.	CSVEETDTQYF	TGCAGCGTTGAAGAGACAGATACGCAGTATTTT
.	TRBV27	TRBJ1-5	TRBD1	CASSLLKTSGTGDQPQHF	TGTGCCAGCAGTTTGCTGAAGACTTCCGGGACAGGGGACCAGCCCCAGCATTTT
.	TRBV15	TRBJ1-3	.	CATSRGYSNSGNTIYF	TGTGCCACCAGCAGAGGTTATTCTAACTCTGGAAACACCATATATTTT
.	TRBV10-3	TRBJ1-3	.	CATLAGGTGNTIYF	TGTGCCACCCTCGCCGGGGGGACTGGAAACACCATATATTTT
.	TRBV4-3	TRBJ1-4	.	CASSQEGITNEKLFF	TGCGCCAGCAGCCAAGAGGGAATAACTAATGAAAAACTGTTTTTT
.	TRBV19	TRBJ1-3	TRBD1	CASRDRGPGNTIYF	TGTGCCAGTAGAGACAGGGGGCCTGGAAACACCATATATTTT
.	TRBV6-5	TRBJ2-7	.	CASSYRGKSVQYF	TGTGCCAGCAGTTACCGGGGAAAGTCAGTGCAGTACTTC
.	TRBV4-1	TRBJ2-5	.	CASSQDPLFETQYF	TGCGCCAGCAGCCAAGATCCATTGTTTGAGACCCAGTACTTC
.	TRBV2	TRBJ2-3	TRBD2	CASRTSGGEYTQYF	TGTGCCAGCAGGACTAGCGGGGGGGAATATACGCAGTATTTT
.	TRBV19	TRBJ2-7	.	CASSADSLGTYEQYF	TGTGCCAGTAGTGCCGACAGCCTTGGGACCTACGAGCAGTACTTC
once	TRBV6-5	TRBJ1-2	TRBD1	CASSWDSDYGYTF	TGTGCCAGCAGTTGGGACAGCGACTATGGCTACACCTTC
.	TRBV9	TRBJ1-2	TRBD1	CASSVAFETGDGYTF	TGTGCCAGCAGCGTAGCCTTCGAGACAGGGGATGGCTACACCTTC